These 26 T cell receptor beta chains share one sample of origin, sequenced in a study of blood T cell repertoires in COVID-19. Assay used: immunoSEQ multiplex PCR; TCRdb lists only in-frame clones, some missing. The sample has hundreds of thousands of clones; roughly nine tenths are singletons. Sequenced sample: peripheral blood. The receptors originated from a woman in her forties or fifties who had recovered from COVID-19.

The V and J genes are TRBV7-9 and TRBJ2-5; no definite D call. Germline V gene data show CDR1 as SEHNR and CDR2 as FQNEAQ (reference sequence). V lost 1 base, J lost 5 bases, and 11 bases lay in between. CDR3 length: 14 residues. CDR3 nucleotide sequence: TGTGCCAGCAGCTTAGGTATACTTTCGGAGACCCAGTACTTC. Translated, it gives CASSLGILSETQYF.

The J gene is TRBJ1-5, the V gene TRBV19, with 7 bases lining up with TRBD1. J lost 5 bases, V lost 5 bases, and 9 bases had no gene match. Germline V CDR1 and CDR2: LNHDA, SQIVND (reference sequence). The length of the CDR3 is 15 residues. The CDR3 protein is CASSPRQGGHQPQHF. CDR3 nucleotide sequence: TGTGCCAGTAGTCCTCGACAGGGAGGTCATCAGCCCCAGCATTTT. Variable domain in full (rest from reference TRBV19 and TRBJ1-5): DGGITQSPKYLFRKEGQNVTLSCEQNLNHDAMYWYRQDPGQGLRLIYYSQIVNDFQKGDIAEGYSVSREKKESFPLTVTSAQKNPTAFYLCASSPRQGGHQPQHFGDGTRLSIL.

The chain carries TRBV7-8 and TRBJ2-5; weak D call: TRBD2 (7 bases). Per germline, CDR1 SGHVS and CDR2 FQNEAQ. CDR3 length: 16 residues. Trimming left V 5 bases short and J 5 bases short, with 21 bases between. The CDR3 DNA is TGTGCCAGCAGCCCCTGGGAGGGGGGTCCCGGGGAGACCCAGTACTTC. It translates to CASSPWEGGPGETQYF.

V gene TRBV19 combines with J gene TRBJ1-1, with a tentative D call TRBD1 (6 bases). Germline CDR1 and CDR2: LNHDA and SQIVND (reference sequence). Between the trimmed V and J ends, which lost 3 bases and 1 base, there was a span of 15 bases. This CDR3 has 16 amino acids. The CDR3 DNA is TGTGCCAGTAGTATTGGCGGGGGGCTAGCGAACACTGAAGCTTTCTTT. It codes for CASSIGGGLANTEAFF.

The chain has TRBV20-1 and TRBJ2-1; tentative D call: TRBD2 (6 bases). Between the trimmed V and J ends, which lost 6 bases and 9 bases, there was a span of 9 bases. This CDR3 contains 10 residues. Germline V gene data show CDR1 as DFQATT and CDR2 as SNEGSKA (reference sequence). In nucleotides, the CDR3 is TGCAGTGCCGCGGGGTCTGAGCAGTTCTTC. Translating it yields CSAAGSEQFF.

The rearrangement uses TRBV5-1 and TRBJ1-1, with a tentative D call TRBD1 (6 bases). The V and J ends lost 4 bases and 5 bases respectively, with 18 bases between them. This CDR3 contains 15 residues. Germline CDR1 is SGHRS and CDR2 is YFSETQ. Here the CDR3 DNA reads TGCGCCAGCAGCGCGGACAAGGGGGTATTGACTGAAGCTTTCTTT. This translates into CASSADKGVLTEAFF.

V gene TRBV7-3 combines with J gene TRBJ2-3; D remains unclear. V was clipped by 5 bases and J by 6 bases, with 21 bases between them. The length of the CDR3 is 16 residues. Germline V lookup: CDR1 SGHTA, CDR2 FQGTGA. The CDR3 sequence is CASSPRVSHLRDTQYF. CDR3 DNA: TGTGCCAGCAGCCCCCGGGTCAGTCACCTTAGGGATACGCAGTATTTT.

The V gene is TRBV29-1, the J gene TRBJ2-1; 7 bases line up with TRBD2. Germline trimming cut 4 bases from V and 1 base from J; bases unmatched to any gene: 7. Germline V gene sequence: CDR1 SQVTM, CDR2 ANQGSEA. There are 15 residues in the CDR3. This CDR3 reads CSVAGAGRSYNEQFF. The CDR3 nucleotides are TGCAGCGTTGCAGGAGCGGGACGATCCTACAATGAGCAGTTCTTC.

This chain uses TRBV2 with TRBJ2-1; 13 nucleotides agree with TRBD2. Per the germline V gene, CDR1 is SNHLY and CDR2 is FYNNEI. Losses at the gene ends were 6 bases for V and 14 bases for J; bases not matched to a gene: 7. This CDR3 is built from 13 residues. CDR3 in DNA: TGTGCCAGCAGGTGGACTAGCGGGGGAGAGGAGTTCTTC. It specifies CASRWTSGGEEFF.

The CDR3 reads CASSVGRGAEAFF. The CDR3 nucleotides are TGTGCCAGCAGCGTAGGGAGGGGTGCTGAAGCTTTCTTT. The chain employs TRBV9 and TRBJ1-1, with D perhaps matching TRBD1 (5 bases). V lost 0 bases, J lost 6 bases, and 9 bases lay in between. CDR3 length equals 13 residues. Germline CDR1 reads SGDLS; CDR2 reads YYNGEE.

The chain couples TRBV2 to TRBJ1-1; a weak D match, TRBD1 (5 bases). Germline V gene sequence: CDR1 SNHLY, CDR2 FYNNEI. The ends were cut back, 10 bases at V and 5 bases at J, with 11 bases in the middle. The CDR3 sequence is 11 residues long. For the CDR3, the DNA is TGTGCCACTAGGGAGGGGACTGAAGCTTTCTTT. The encoded protein is CATREGTEAFF.

The chain links TRBV2 to TRBJ2-7, with D hard to call. V was shortened by 7 bases and J by 4 bases, with 8 bases between the two germline ends. CDR3 length: 11 residues. From germline, CDR1 is SNHLY and CDR2 FYNNEI. This CDR3 is CASKNRYEQYF. CDR3 bases: TGTGCCAGCAAAAACAGATACGAGCAGTACTTC.

This chain connects TRBV2 to TRBJ1-2, with D tentatively TRBD1 (6 bases). The germline CDR1 and CDR2 sequences are SNHLY and FYNNEI. The CDR3 is 12 residues long. Trimming left V 7 bases short and J 5 bases short, with 11 bases between. The CDR3 sequence: CASIGRGYGYTF. CDR3 in DNA: TGTGCCAGCATTGGCAGGGGATATGGCTACACCTTC.

The V and J genes are TRBV6-5 and TRBJ2-3; 7 bases fit TRBD1. V was pared by 6 bases and J by 0 bases, with 3 bases of the junction left unmatched. The CDR3 loop spans 14 amino acids. Germline values: CDR1 MNHEY, CDR2 SVGAGI. CDR3 sequence: CASSGTESTDTQYF. CDR3 nucleotide sequence: TGTGCCAGCAGCGGGACAGAAAGCACAGATACGCAGTATTTT.

The chain joins TRBV18 to TRBJ2-7; D is ambiguous. Trimming took off 4 bases at V and 0 bases at J, with 7 bases between the two ends. CDR3 length equals 13 residues. The germline gives CDR1 KGHSH, CDR2 LQKENI. CDR3 amino acids: CASSRDNSYEQYF. The CDR3 bases are TGTGCCAGCTCACGTGACAACTCCTACGAGCAGTACTTC.

The chain uses TRBV6-5 and TRBJ1-1; TRBD1 agrees at 8 bases. Germline lookup yields CDR1 MNHEY and CDR2 SVGAGI. The CDR3 length is 13 residues. The ends lost 2 bases at V and 5 bases at J; junction bases unmatched: 1. The CDR3 region is CASSYDRGTEAFF. The CDR3 coding sequence is TGTGCCAGCAGTTACGACAGGGGTACTGAAGCTTTCTTT.

This chain connects TRBV7-3 to TRBJ2-1, with TRBD2 identical over 9 bases. V dropped 1 base and J dropped 2; count of bases not matched to a gene: 3. CDR3 length: 16 residues. Germline V gene lookup returns CDR1 SGHTA and CDR2 FQGTGA. CDR3 protein: CASSLRASGAYNEQFF. CDR3 sequence (DNA): TGTGCCAGCAGCTTAAGGGCTAGCGGGGCCTACAATGAGCAGTTCTTC.

The rearrangement joins TRBV7-2 to TRBJ1-1; TRBD1 agrees at 8 bases. Trimming removed 0 bases from V and 0 bases from J; junction bases left unmatched: 6. The CDR3 runs to 17 residues. CDR1 SGHTA and CDR2 FQGNSA come from the germline V gene. CDR3 nucleotide sequence: TGTGCCAGCAGCTTAGCCCGGACAGGGAGTTTGAACACTGAAGCTTTCTTT. Translated, it gives CASSLARTGSLNTEAFF. The entire variable domain, with the rest obtained from reference TRBV7-2 and TRBJ1-1, is as follows: GAGVSQSPSNKVTEKGKDVELRCDPISGHTALYWYRQSLGQGLEFLIYFQGNSAPDKSGLPSDRFSAERTGGSVSTLTIQRTQQEDSAVYLCASSLARTGSLNTEAFFGQGTRLTVV.

The chain combines TRBV6-2 or TRBV6-3 with TRBJ1-1, with TRBD1 as a possible D gene (5 bases). The CDR3 covers 15 residues. In germline, CDR1 is MNHEY, CDR2 SVGEGT. V was pared by 4 bases and J by 0 bases, with 12 bases between. The CDR3 bases are TGTGCCAGCAGTTTCCAGGACATGCTGAACACTGAAGCTTTCTTT. As protein: CASSFQDMLNTEAFF.

The chain recombines TRBV6-5 with TRBJ2-1; possibly TRBD1 for D (5 bases). CDR1 and CDR2 from the germline V gene are MNHEY and SVGAGI. Trimming left V 5 bases short and J 10 bases short, with 15 bases between. This CDR3 region has 13 residues. The DNA of the CDR3 is TGTGCCAGCAGTCAATTGTATAGGGGCGAGCAGTTCTTC. This encodes CASSQLYRGEQFF.

The gene calls are TRBV19 and TRBJ1-1; D call uncertain. V shed 10 bases and J shed 1 base, with 16 bases lying between them. This CDR3 contains 14 residues. Germline V CDR1 and CDR2: LNHDA, SQIVND (reference sequence). CDR3 region: CATQRNNKNTEAFF. Written as DNA, the CDR3 is TGTGCCACCCAGAGGAACAACAAGAACACTGAAGCTTTCTTT. The whole variable domain, filled in from reference TRBV19 and TRBJ1-1, reads DGGITQSPKYLFRKEGQNVTLSCEQNLNHDAMYWYRQDPGQGLRLIYYSQIVNDFQKGDIAEGYSVSREKKESFPLTVTSAQKNPTAFYLCATQRNNKNTEAFFGQGTRLTVV.

This chain uses TRBV6-4 with TRBJ1-2; no clear D. Germline lookup yields CDR1 MRHNA and CDR2 SNTAGT. The V end lost 4 bases, the J end lost 0 bases, and 12 bases lay between the germline ends. This CDR3 is built from 15 residues. The CDR3 region is CASSAAVGANYGYTF. The CDR3 coding sequence is TGTGCCAGCAGTGCGGCGGTCGGAGCTAACTATGGCTACACCTTC.

This clone came up once. V and J are TRBV7-2 and TRBJ2-7; 9 bases agree with TRBD1. CDR1 and CDR2 from the germline V gene are SGHTA and FQGNSA. The V and J ends lost 6 bases and 4 bases, in that order; junction bases with no gene match: 7. There are 14 residues in the CDR3. In DNA form, the CDR3 reads TGTGCCAGCAGGCAACAGGGGGCTCGGTACGAGCAGTACTTC. Translated, it gives CASRQQGARYEQYF.

The genes are TRBV3-1 (or the pseudogene TRBV3-2) and TRBJ2-3, with 13 positions matching TRBD2. The V gene end was trimmed by 6 bases and the J gene end by 4 bases; junction bases not matched to a gene: 1. Germline values: CDR1 LGHDT, CDR2 YNNKEL (reference sequence). The CDR3 has 14 residues. The CDR3 bases are TGTGCCAGCAGTGGACTAGCGGGAGCAGATACGCAGTATTTT. Translation: CASSGLAGADTQYF.

The genes are TRBV30 and TRBJ1-5, with D perhaps matching TRBD1 (5 bases). CDR1 is GTSNPN and CDR2 is SVGIG in the germline V gene (reference sequence). The V and J ends lost 5 bases and 9 bases respectively, with 17 bases between them. The CDR3 contains 13 residues. Here the CDR3 reads CAWGTDNQRPQHF. DNA of the CDR3: TGTGCCTGGGGGACGGATAATCAGCGGCCCCAGCATTTT.

The chain employs TRBV7-9 and TRBJ1-2; TRBD1 is a possible D gene (5 bases). This CDR3 is 14 amino acids long. Trimming left V 4 bases short and J 4 bases short, with 13 bases between. Germline V lookup: CDR1 SEHNR, CDR2 FQNEAQ (reference sequence). CDR3 nucleotides: TGTGCCAGCAGCTCGGGGGTCCTCGGCTATGGCTACACCTTC. Its protein product is CASSSGVLGYGYTF.